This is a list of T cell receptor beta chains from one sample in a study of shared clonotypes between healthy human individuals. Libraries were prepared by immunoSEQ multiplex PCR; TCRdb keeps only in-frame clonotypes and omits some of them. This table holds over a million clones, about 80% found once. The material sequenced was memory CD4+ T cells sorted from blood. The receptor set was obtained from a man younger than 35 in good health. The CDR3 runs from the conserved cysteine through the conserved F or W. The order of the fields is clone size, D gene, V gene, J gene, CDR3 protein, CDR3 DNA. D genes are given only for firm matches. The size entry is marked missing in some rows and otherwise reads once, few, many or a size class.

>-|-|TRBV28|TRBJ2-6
CASRREVGSSGANVLTF
TGTGCCAGCAGGCGGGAAGTGGGTTCCTCTGGGGCCAACGTCCTGACTTTC
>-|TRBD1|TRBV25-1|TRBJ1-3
CASSPGQGSWSIYF
TGTGCCAGCAGTCCGGGACAGGGCTCTTGGTCCATATATTTT
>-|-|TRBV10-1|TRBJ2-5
CASPEGGGNQETQYF
TGCGCCAGCCCTGAGGGGGGAGGCAACCAAGAGACCCAGTACTTC
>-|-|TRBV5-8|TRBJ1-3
CASSLWGGNTIYF
TGTGCCAGCAGCCTCTGGGGTGGAAACACCATATATTTT
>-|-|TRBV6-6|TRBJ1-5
CASQRGGASNQPQHF
TGTGCCAGCCAACGAGGTGGGGCTAGCAATCAGCCCCAGCATTTT
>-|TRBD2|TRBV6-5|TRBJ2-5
CASTASGRRETQYF
TGTGCCAGCACGGCTAGCGGGAGGCGAGAGACCCAGTACTTC
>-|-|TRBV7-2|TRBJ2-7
CASSLKVGKEQYF
TGTGCCAGCAGCTTAAAGGTCGGGAAAGAGCAGTACTTC
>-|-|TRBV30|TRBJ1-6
CAWSPRGYTSSYNSPLHF
TGTGCCTGGAGCCCACGGGGGTATACGAGCTCCTATAATTCACCCCTCCACTTT
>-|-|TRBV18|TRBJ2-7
CASSPSGLDYEQYF
TGTGCCAGCTCACCATCAGGGCTGGACTACGAGCAGTACTTC
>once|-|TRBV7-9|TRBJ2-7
CASSDNRDLTSYEQYF
TGTGCCAGCAGCGATAACAGGGACCTCACCTCCTACGAGCAGTACTTC
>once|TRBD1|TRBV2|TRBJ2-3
CASSEAQGARNTQYF
TGTGCCAGCAGTGAGGCCCAGGGGGCGCGAAATACGCAGTATTTT
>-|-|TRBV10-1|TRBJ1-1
CASSVAMNTEAFF
TGCGCCAGCAGCGTAGCTATGAACACTGAAGCTTTCTTT
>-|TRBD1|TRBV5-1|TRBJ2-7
CASSHDRDFGRPEQYF
TGCGCCAGCAGCCACGACAGGGATTTCGGTCGCCCCGAGCAGTACTTC
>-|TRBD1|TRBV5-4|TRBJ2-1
CASSADRETHNEQFF
TGTGCCAGCAGCGCGGACAGGGAGACCCACAATGAGCAGTTCTTC
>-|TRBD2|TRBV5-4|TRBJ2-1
CASSPGTSGSGEQFF
TGTGCCAGCAGCCCCGGGACTAGCGGGAGTGGAGAGCAGTTCTTC
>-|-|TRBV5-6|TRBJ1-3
CASRRDGGNTIYF
TGTGCCAGCAGAAGGGACGGTGGAAACACCATATATTTT
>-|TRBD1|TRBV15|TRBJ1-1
CATTGTGGAGTEAFF
TGTGCCACCACCGGGACAGGGGGCGCGGGGACTGAAGCTTTCTTT
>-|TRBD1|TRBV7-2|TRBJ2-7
CAAAQGQGSYEQYF
TGTGCCGCAGCCCAGGGACAGGGCTCCTACGAGCAGTACTTC
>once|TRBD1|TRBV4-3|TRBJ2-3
CASSQTGQGSTQYF
TGCGCCAGCAGCCAGACGGGACAGGGATCGACGCAGTATTTT
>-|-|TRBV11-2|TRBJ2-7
CASSLVAGARGEQYF
TGTGCCAGCAGCTTAGTAGCCGGAGCTAGGGGAGAGCAGTACTTC
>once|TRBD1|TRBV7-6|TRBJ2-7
CASSLGAGGDVIYEQYF
TGTGCCAGCAGCTTAGGGGCAGGGGGCGACGTTATTTACGAGCAGTACTTC
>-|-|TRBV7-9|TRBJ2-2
CASRLGAANTGELFF
TGTGCCAGCAGGCTTGGGGCGGCGAACACCGGGGAGCTGTTTTTT
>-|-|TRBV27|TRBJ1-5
CASSPGRDQPQHF
TGTGCCAGCAGTCCCGGGAGGGATCAGCCCCAGCATTTT
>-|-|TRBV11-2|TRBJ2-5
CASSLGSRETQYF
TGTGCCAGCAGCTTAGGGAGTAGAGAGACCCAGTACTTC
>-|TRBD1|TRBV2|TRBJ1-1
CASSVSFYGTGLNTEAFF
TGTGCCAGCAGTGTGAGTTTCTACGGGACAGGGCTGAACACTGAAGCTTTCTTT